These 12 T cell receptor beta chains share one sample of origin, sequenced in a study of CD8+CD57+ T cells in acquired aplastic anemia. Profiling of TCR beta VDJ combinations and CDR3 sequences used genomic DNA as template. TCRdb reprocessed the reads with MiXCR, giving one entry per CDR3 protein. The table lists about 190,000 distinct CDR3 sequences, around 50% of them singletons, with more than 15% in the top ten. The material sequenced was sorted CD4+, CD8+, or CD8+CD57+ T cells (not recorded which) from PBMCs. The receptors were gathered from a human donor in good health, serving as a control.

The CDR3 DNA reads TGTGCCAGCAGCCAAGCCAGCCCGGGGATCGATTCACCCCTCCACTTT. Encoded protein: CASSQASPGIDSPLHF. The chain is built from TRBV25-1 and TRBJ1-6; no definite D call. Trimming removed 6 bases at V and 8 bases at J, with 20 bases between. Germline V gene sequence: CDR1 MGHDK, CDR2 SYGVNS. The CDR3 contains 16 residues.

V is TRBV2 and J is TRBJ2-2; TRBD1 matches at 9 bases. The J call may be wrong; the DNA end is better matched by TRBJ1-1. Germline CDR1 SNHLY, CDR2 FYNNEI. CDR3 length: 15 amino acids. CDR3 in amino acids: CASSDLGQGGTEAFF. The CDR3 DNA is TGTGCCAGCAGTGACTTGGGACAGGGCGGCACTGAAGCTTTCTTT.

The rearrangement joins TRBV7-2 to TRBJ2-5; D is tentatively TRBD1 or TRBD2 (6 bases each). CDR1 and CDR2 (germline): SGHTA, FQGNSA. The CDR3 contains 15 residues. V was pared by 3 bases and J by 5 bases, with 16 bases between. CDR3 nucleotide sequence: TGTGCCAGCAGCTTGGAATGGGGGGCAGGGGAGACCCAGTACTTC. Amino acids: CASSLEWGAGETQYF. Full variable domain (rest looked up from reference TRBV7-2 and TRBJ2-5): GAGVSQSPSNKVTEKGKDVELRCDPISGHTALYWYRQSLGQGLEFLIYFQGNSAPDKSGLPSDRFSAERTGGSVSTLTIQRTQQEDSAVYLCASSLEWGAGETQYFGPGTRLLVL.

This rearrangement joins TRBV10-3 to TRBJ2-2; D might be TRBD1 (5 bases). The CDR3 sequence is 14 residues long. CDR1 and CDR2 (germline): ENHRY, SYGVKD. V was clipped by 7 bases and J by 0 bases, with 9 bases between them. The CDR3 protein is CAIKGQANTGELFF. Here the CDR3 DNA reads TGTGCCATCAAGGGGCAGGCGAACACCGGGGAGCTGTTTTTT.

The chain employs TRBV10-3 and TRBJ2-7; 8 bases map to TRBD1. Germline-derived CDR1 and CDR2 are ENHRY and SYGVKD. V shed 7 bases, J shed 5 bases, and the junction held 10 bases outside the gene matches. CDR3 size: 14 residues. The CDR3 sequence: CAINPGQDIDEQYF. For the CDR3, the DNA is TGTGCCATCAACCCGGGACAGGACATAGACGAGCAGTACTTC.

This chain joins TRBV7-4 and TRBJ2-3; D is uncertain. The V and J ends lost 5 bases and 0 bases respectively, with 12 bases between them. This CDR3 region has 15 residues. Germline V CDR1 and CDR2: SGHVT, SQSDAQ. CDR3 loop: CASSARSLSTDTQYF. DNA of the CDR3: TGTGCCAGCAGCGCCAGATCCCTAAGCACAGATACGCAGTATTTT.

Comment on this clonotype: The junction shows a germline mismatch at one end, possibly a read error. The chain links TRBV10-1 to TRBJ1-1, with D perhaps TRBD1 (5 bases). CDR1 is WNHNN, CDR2 SYGVQD, per germline (reference sequence). The length of the CDR3 is 12 residues. In DNA, the CDR3 is TGTGCCATCAGTGACCGGGACGTGGAGGCTTTCTTT. Encoded protein: CAISDRDVEAFF.

This chain connects TRBV29-1 to TRBJ1-1; D gene unclear. Germline CDR1 is SQVTM and CDR2 is ANQGSEA. Trimming left V 0 bases short and J 5 bases short, with 13 bases between. The CDR3 extends over 14 amino acids. For the CDR3, the DNA is TGCAGCGTTGAAGATGGCCGCCTATTAACTGAAGCTTTCTTT. Amino acids: CSVEDGRLLTEAFF.

About this clonotype itself: A much larger clone lies one base from this, so it may be a read error. The chain links TRBV7-2 to TRBJ1-3, with D maybe TRBD1 (5 bases). Germline CDR1 SGHTA, CDR2 FQGNSA. CDR3 size: 15 residues. CDR3 region: CASSLQAGIGNTICF. As DNA, the CDR3 is TGTGCCAGCAGCTTGCAGGCAGGGATTGGAAACACCATATGTTTT.

To note about this clonotype: A much larger clone lies one base from this, so it may be a read error. The chain is built from TRBV4-3 and TRBJ1-1, with 9 bases lining up with TRBD1. Germline assignment: CDR1 LGHNA and CDR2 YSLEER. The CDR3 is 14 residues long. CDR3: CASSRGTGNTGAFF. The CDR3 nucleotides read TGCGCCAGCAGCCGAGGGACAGGGAACACTGGAGCTTTCTTT.

This clonotype was recorded at least ten times. This chain links TRBV6-6 with TRBJ2-7, with 7 nucleotides matching TRBD1. V gave up 2 bases and J gave up 0 bases; unmatched junction bases: 10. In germline, CDR1 is MNHNY, CDR2 SVGAGI (reference sequence). This CDR3 has 17 residues. In DNA, the CDR3 is TGTGCCAGCAGTTACACCGCGACAGGGACGCTCTCCTACGAGCAGTACTTC. It is translated as CASSYTATGTLSYEQYF.

The V gene is TRBV20-1, the J gene TRBJ2-7; 8 positions match TRBD1. Trimming at V came to 5 bases and at J to 5 bases, leaving 11 bases not matched to a gene. CDR3 size: 14 residues. The germline V gene has CDR1 DFQATT and CDR2 SNEGSKA (reference sequence). The CDR3 bases are TGCAGTGCTCCTGGACAGGGAGTCCACCACGAGCAGTACTTC. Translating it yields CSAPGQGVHHEQYF.